Listed below are T cell receptor beta chains from one sample, sequenced in a study of blood T cell repertoires in COVID-19. The repertoire was sequenced with immunoSEQ multiplex PCR; TCRdb's copy has only in-frame clones and lacks some. The sample yields 250,000 to 300,000 clones, around 86% seen once. Sequencing was carried out using PBMCs or T cells enriched from blood (not recorded which). The receptors stem from a young man who had recovered from COVID-19. Both conserved end residues are part of each CDR3. The D gene is left open where the match is weak. The size of a clone is reported for some rows only, either as once, few or many, or as a class for expanded clones.

TRBJ1-6 few TRBD1 TRBV7-9 TGTGCCAGCAGCTCCCGGACAGGGGATAATTCACCCCTCCACTTT CASSSRTGDNSPLHF
TRBJ1-5 few TRBD1 TRBV28 TGTGCCAGTCACAGGGGCAAGGGCAATCAGCCCCAGCATTTT CASHRGKGNQPQHF
TRBJ1-1 . . TRBV12-3/TRBV12-4 TGTGCCAGCAGCGAGTCGGGAACTGAAGCTTTCTTT CASSESGTEAFF
TRBJ2-3 . . TRBV27 TGTGCCAGCAGTTTATCGATCGGGGTTCGCACAGATACGCAGTATTTT CASSLSIGVRTDTQYF
TRBJ2-5 . . TRBV2 TGTGCCAGCAACGGGGACTGGCAAGAGACCCAGTACTTC CASNGDWQETQYF
TRBJ1-4 . . TRBV11-2 TGTGCCAGCAGTCTAAATGGGCACCATGGTGAAAAACTGTTTTTT CASSLNGHHGEKLFF
TRBJ2-3 . TRBD2 TRBV4-1 TGCGCCAGCAGCCAAGAGGGGGGGTTCGTCTACACAGATACGCAGTATTTT CASSQEGGFVYTDTQYF
TRBJ2-7 . TRBD1 TRBV10-2 TGCGCCTGTTCTGGGACAGGGGTTCGCGAGCAGTACTTC CACSGTGVREQYF
TRBJ2-2 . . TRBV7-2 TGTGCCAGCAGCTTAGCGCGGAACACCGGGGAGCTGTTTTTT CASSLARNTGELFF
TRBJ1-1 . . TRBV28 TGTGCCACCCACAGACAGGCAATCACTGAAGCTTTCTTT CATHRQAITEAFF
TRBJ2-1 . . TRBV4-2 TGTGCCAGCAGCCAAGATCCTAGTGTAAGTGAGCAGTTCTTC CASSQDPSVSEQFF
TRBJ1-2 once . TRBV27 TGTGCCAGCAGGGGGGCAGGCATCGGCTATGGCTACACCTTC CASRGAGIGYGYTF
TRBJ1-5 . . TRBV5-8 TGTGCCAGCAGCCGGCCAGCCCGGGACATCACTTATAGCAATCAGCCCCAGCATTTT CASSRPARDITYSNQPQHF
TRBJ1-1 few . TRBV11-2 TGTGCCAGCAGCTTAGCTGCGGGGACGGAGAACACTGAAGCTTTCTTT CASSLAAGTENTEAFF
TRBJ2-7 once . TRBV15 TGTGCCACCAGCAGAGATTTCCGAACGCTAGAATCCTTC CATSRDFRTLESF
TRBJ1-2 . . TRBV7-9 TGTGCCAGCAGCTTAACAGCTAATGGCTACACCTTC CASSLTANGYTF
TRBJ2-7 . TRBD2 TRBV19 TGTGCCAGTAGTCCAGGGGTGACTAGCGCAACCTACGAGCAGTACTTC CASSPGVTSATYEQYF
TRBJ1-2 . . TRBV18 TGTGCCAGCTCACCCGGGGGGCTCGGGCACGGCTACACCTTC CASSPGGLGHGYTF
TRBJ2-7 . . TRBV27 TGTGCCAGCAGTATGACAGACTCCTACGAGCAGTACTTC CASSMTDSYEQYF
TRBJ2-3 . . TRBV9 TGTGCCAGCAGCGTAGGGTCACTCCGAAACACAGATACGCAGTATTTT CASSVGSLRNTDTQYF
TRBJ1-3 . . TRBV21-1 TGTGCCAGCAGCAAACCGGGACAGAGTTTTAGCTCTGGAAACACCATATATTTT CASSKPGQSFSSGNTIYF
TRBJ2-3 . TRBD2 TRBV29-1 TGCAGCGTTAAGGGACTAGCGGATTCCACAGATACGCAGTATTTT CSVKGLADSTDTQYF
TRBJ2-2 few . TRBV4-1 TGCGCCAGCAGCCAAATCCCCAGGGAAACCGGGGAGCTGTTTTTT CASSQIPRETGELFF
TRBJ2-1 . TRBD1 TRBV10-3 TGTGCCATCAGTCGAGGACAGGGTTGGTCCTACAATGAGCAGTTCTTC CAISRGQGWSYNEQFF
TRBJ2-7 . TRBD2 TRBV5-1 TGCGCCAGCACCGGGGGAACTAGCGGGACCTACGAGCAGTACTTC CASTGGTSGTYEQYF
TRBJ1-2 . TRBD1 TRBV10-2 TGCGCCAGCAGTGAGCCGGACAGGGTTTATGGCTACACCTTC CASSEPDRVYGYTF
TRBJ2-7 . . TRBV12-3/TRBV12-4 TGTGCCAGCAGTTTCCTCCCTGGAGGCGAGCAGTACTTC CASSFLPGGEQYF
TRBJ2-1 . . TRBV11-3 TGTGCCAGCTCCAGGGACAATGAGCAGTTCTTC CASSRDNEQFF
TRBJ1-1 . . TRBV19 TGTGCCAGTAGTGGTTACAGTTGGAACACTGAAGCTTTCTTT CASSGYSWNTEAFF
TRBJ2-3 . . TRBV6-5 TGTGCCAGCTGGACTTCCACAGATACGCAGTATTTT CASWTSTDTQYF
TRBJ1-1 . TRBD1 TRBV19 TGTGCCAGTAGGGGACAGCCGGACACTGAAGCTTTCTTT CASRGQPDTEAFF
TRBJ1-2 . TRBD1 TRBV19 TGTGCCAGTATGGACAGGGGGACTTATGGCTACACCTTC CASMDRGTYGYTF
TRBJ1-4 . TRBD1 TRBV6-5 TGTGCCAGCAGTTACGGGACAGTTGAAAAACTGTTTTTT CASSYGTVEKLFF
TRBJ1-3 . . TRBV10-3 TGTGCCACTGGATATGACAGAATCTATTTT CATGYDRIYF
TRBJ1-1 . . TRBV5-6 TGTGCCAGCAGTTGGAGGGTCGGACACAGACGGAACACTGAAGCTTTCTTT CASSWRVGHRRNTEAFF
TRBJ2-1 . . TRBV11-2 TGTGCCAGCAGCTCCCTCGTGGGGGGTGGGTACAATGAGCAGTTCTTC CASSSLVGGGYNEQFF
TRBJ1-1 . . TRBV5-1 TGCGCCAGCAGCTTGGGGCAGGGGAGTCTAGGAGCTGAAGCTTTCTTT CASSLGQGSLGAEAFF
TRBJ1-1 . . TRBV19 TGTGCCAGTAGTATAGGGGCCGTAAACACTGAAGCTTTCTTT CASSIGAVNTEAFF